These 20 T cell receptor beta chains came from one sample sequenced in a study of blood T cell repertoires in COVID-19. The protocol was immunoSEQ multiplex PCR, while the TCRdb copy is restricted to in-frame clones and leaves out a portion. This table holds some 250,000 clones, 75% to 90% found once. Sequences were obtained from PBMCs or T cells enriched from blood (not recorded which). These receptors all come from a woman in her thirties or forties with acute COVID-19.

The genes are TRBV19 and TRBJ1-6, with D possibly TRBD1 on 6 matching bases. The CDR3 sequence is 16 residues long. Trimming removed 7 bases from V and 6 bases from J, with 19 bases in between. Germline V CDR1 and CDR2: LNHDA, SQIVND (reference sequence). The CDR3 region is CASTTPGDRPNSPLHF. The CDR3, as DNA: TGTGCCAGTACAACTCCCGGCGACAGGCCTAATTCACCCCTCCACTTT.

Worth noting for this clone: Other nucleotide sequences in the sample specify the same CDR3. The CDR3: CASSLGTSGVYNEQFF. The CDR3 bases are TGCGCCAGCAGCTTGGGGACTAGCGGGGTATACAATGAGCAGTTCTTC. V is TRBV5-1 and J is TRBJ2-1; 12 positions match TRBD2. Germline lookup yields CDR1 SGHRS and CDR2 YFSETQ. Trimming took 0 bases from V and 4 from J; bases not matched to a gene: 2. The length of the CDR3 is 16 residues.

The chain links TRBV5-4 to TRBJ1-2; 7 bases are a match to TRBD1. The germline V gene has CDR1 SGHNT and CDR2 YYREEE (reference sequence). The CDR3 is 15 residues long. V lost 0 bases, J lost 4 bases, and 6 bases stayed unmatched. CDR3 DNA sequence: TGTGCCAGCAGCTTGGGACAGGGCAATCTCTATGGCTACACCTTC. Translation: CASSLGQGNLYGYTF.

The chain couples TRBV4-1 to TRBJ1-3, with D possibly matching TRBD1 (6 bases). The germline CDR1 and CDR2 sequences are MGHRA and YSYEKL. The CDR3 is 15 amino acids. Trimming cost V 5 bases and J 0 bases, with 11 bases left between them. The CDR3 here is CASSKPTGSGNTIYF. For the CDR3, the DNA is TGCGCCAGCAGCAAACCGACAGGCTCTGGAAACACCATATATTTT.

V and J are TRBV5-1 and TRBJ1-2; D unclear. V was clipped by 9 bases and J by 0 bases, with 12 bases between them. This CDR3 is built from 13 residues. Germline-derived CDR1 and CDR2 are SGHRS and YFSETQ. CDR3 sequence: CANPQRANYGYTF. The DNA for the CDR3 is TGCGCCAACCCACAGAGAGCTAACTATGGCTACACCTTC.

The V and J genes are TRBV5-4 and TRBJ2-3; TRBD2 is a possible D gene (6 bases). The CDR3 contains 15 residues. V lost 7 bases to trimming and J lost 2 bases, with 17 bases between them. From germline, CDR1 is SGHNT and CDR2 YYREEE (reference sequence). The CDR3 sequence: CASSTRREITDTQYF. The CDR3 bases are TGTGCCAGCTCAACGAGGAGGGAGATCACAGATACGCAGTATTTT.

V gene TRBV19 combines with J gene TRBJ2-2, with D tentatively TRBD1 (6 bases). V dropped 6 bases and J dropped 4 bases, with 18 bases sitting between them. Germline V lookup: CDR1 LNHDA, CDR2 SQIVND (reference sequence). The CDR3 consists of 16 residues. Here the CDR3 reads CASSKTQGGGTGELFF. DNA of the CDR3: TGTGCCAGTAGCAAGACACAGGGCGGCGGCACCGGGGAGCTGTTTTTT.

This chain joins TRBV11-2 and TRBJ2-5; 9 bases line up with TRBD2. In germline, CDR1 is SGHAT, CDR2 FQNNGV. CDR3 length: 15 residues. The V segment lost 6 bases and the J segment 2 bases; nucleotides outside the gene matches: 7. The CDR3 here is CASRPIAGVQETQYF. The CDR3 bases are TGTGCCAGCAGACCAATAGCGGGAGTACAAGAGACCCAGTACTTC.

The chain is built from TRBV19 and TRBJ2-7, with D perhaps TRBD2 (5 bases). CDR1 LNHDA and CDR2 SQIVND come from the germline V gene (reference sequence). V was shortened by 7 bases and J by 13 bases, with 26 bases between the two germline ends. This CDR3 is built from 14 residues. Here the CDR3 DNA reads TGTGCCAGTAAGTCTACAGAGGGCCCTACGATGGAATACTTC. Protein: CASKSTEGPTMEYF.

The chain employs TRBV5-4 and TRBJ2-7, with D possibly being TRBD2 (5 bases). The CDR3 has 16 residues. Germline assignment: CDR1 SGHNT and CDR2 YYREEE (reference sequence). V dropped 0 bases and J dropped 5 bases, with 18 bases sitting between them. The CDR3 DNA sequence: TGTGCCAGCAGCTTGGGACCGAGCGGTGGTGTCAACGAGCAGTACTTC. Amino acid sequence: CASSLGPSGGVNEQYF.

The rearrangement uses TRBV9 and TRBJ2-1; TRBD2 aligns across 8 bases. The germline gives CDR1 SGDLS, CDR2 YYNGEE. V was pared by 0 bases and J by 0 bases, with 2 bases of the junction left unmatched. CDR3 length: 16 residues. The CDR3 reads CASSVEGTSSYNEQFF. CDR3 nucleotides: TGTGCCAGCAGCGTAGAGGGGACTAGCTCCTACAATGAGCAGTTCTTC.

Written as DNA, the CDR3 is TGTGCCAGCAGCTTGTTGGCGAGCGGGAGGGTAAATGAGCAGTTCTTC. It specifies CASSLLASGRVNEQFF. The V and J genes are TRBV5-6 and TRBJ2-1, with 10 bases that match TRBD2. Looked up from germline, CDR1 is SGHDT and CDR2 is YYEEEE. V was pared by 1 base and J by 7 bases, with 8 bases of the junction left unmatched. The CDR3 has 16 amino acids.

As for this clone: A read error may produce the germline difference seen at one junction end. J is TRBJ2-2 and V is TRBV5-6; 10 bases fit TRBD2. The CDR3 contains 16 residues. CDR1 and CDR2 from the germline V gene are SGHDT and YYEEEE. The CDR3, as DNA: TGTGCCAGCAGCTTGCTAGGACTAGCGGAAGTTGGGGGGCTGTTTTTT. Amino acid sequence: CASSLLGLAEVGGLFF.

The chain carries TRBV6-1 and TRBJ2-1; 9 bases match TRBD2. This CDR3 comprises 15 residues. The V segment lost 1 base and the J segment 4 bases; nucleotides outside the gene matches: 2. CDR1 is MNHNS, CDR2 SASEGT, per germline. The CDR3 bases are TGTGCCAGCAGTGAAGGGGCGGGAGGGTACAATGAGCAGTTCTTC. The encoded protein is CASSEGAGGYNEQFF.

CDR3 amino acids: CASSVEAGAVTGELFF. The CDR3 nucleotides read TGTGCCAGCAGCGTAGAGGCGGGAGCGGTCACCGGGGAGCTGTTTTTT. The chain combines TRBV9 with TRBJ2-2, with 7 nucleotides matching TRBD2. Germline V gene data show CDR1 as SGDLS and CDR2 as YYNGEE. The V gene end was trimmed by 0 bases and the J gene end by 4 bases; junction bases not matched to a gene: 6. This CDR3 is 16 amino acids long.

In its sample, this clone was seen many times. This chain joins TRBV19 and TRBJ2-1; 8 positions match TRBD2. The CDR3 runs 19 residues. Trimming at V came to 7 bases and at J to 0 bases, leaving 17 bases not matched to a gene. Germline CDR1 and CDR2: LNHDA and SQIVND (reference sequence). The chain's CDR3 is CASTPLGSGITSSYNEQFF. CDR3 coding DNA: TGTGCCAGTACCCCCCTGGGTAGCGGGATCACGAGCTCCTACAATGAGCAGTTCTTC.

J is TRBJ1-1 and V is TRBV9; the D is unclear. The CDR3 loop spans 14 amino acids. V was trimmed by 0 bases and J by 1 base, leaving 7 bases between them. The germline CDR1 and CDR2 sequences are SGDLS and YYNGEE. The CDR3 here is CASSVAPGNTEAFF. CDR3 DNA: TGTGCCAGCAGCGTAGCTCCGGGGAACACTGAAGCTTTCTTT. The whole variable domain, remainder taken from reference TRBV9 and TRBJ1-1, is DSGVTQTPKHLITATGQRVTLRCSPRSGDLSVYWYQQSLDQGLQFLIQYYNGEERAKGNILERFSAQQFPDLHSELNLSSLELGDSALYFCASSVAPGNTEAFFGQGTRLTVV.

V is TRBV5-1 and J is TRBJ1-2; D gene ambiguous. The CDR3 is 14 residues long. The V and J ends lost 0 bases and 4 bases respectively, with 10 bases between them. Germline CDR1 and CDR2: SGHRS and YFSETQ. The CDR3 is CASSLELAAYGYTF. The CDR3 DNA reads TGCGCCAGCAGCTTGGAGTTGGCGGCCTATGGCTACACCTTC.

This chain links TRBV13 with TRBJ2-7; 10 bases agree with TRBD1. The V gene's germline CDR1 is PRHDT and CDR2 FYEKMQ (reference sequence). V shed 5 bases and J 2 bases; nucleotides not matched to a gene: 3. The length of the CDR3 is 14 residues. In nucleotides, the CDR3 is TGTGCCAGCAGCGGGGACAGGGGCCCCTACGAGCAGTACTTC. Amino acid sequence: CASSGDRGPYEQYF.

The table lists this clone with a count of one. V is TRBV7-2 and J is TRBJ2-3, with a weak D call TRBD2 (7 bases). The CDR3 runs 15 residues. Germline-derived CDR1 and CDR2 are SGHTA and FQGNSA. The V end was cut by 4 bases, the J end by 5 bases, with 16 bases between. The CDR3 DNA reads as TGTGCCAGCAGCTCGGCGGCGGGGGCACGAGATACGCAGTATTTT. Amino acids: CASSSAAGARDTQYF.